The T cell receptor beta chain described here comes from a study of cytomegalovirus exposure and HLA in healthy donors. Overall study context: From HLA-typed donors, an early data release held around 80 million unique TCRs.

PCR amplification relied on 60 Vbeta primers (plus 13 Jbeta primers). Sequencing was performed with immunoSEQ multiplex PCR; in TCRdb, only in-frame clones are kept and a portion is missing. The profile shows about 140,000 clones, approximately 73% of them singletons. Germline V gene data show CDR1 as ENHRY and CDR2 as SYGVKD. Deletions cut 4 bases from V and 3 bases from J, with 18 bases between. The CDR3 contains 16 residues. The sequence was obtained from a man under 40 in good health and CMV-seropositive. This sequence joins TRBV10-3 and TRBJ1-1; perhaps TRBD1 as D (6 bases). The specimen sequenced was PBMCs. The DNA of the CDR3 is TGTGCCATCAGTGGGGCCAGGGGCCCCCTGGACACTGAAGCTTTCTTT. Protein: CAISGARGPLDTEAFF.